The clone carrying this T cell receptor (beta chain) showed up just a few times. Its target is unknown. The data originate from a study of T-cell memory formation after mild COVID-19. Study-level points and caveats: Contracting clones, day 15 to 85, had balanced CD4/CD8, and later expanders favored CD4+.

TCRdb reanalysed the 5' RACE reads using MiXCR and keeps one entry per CDR3 protein. The sample contains around 34,000 distinct CDR3 sequences, 7.5% to 8% of which appear only once. Sequenced input: PBMCs or a T cell subset sorted from them (not recorded which). The clonotype was recovered from a man aged 18 to 30 who had mild COVID-19 (a few samples of this study predate the infection). Cell type and time point are not known.

CDR3 nucleotides: TGCGCCAGCAGCATGGGACAGGGCGACTATGGCTACACCTTC. Its protein product is CASSMGQGDYGYTF. The V gene is TRBV5-1, the J gene TRBJ1-2, with TRBD1 identical over 9 bases. Germline CDR1 and CDR2: SGHRS and YFSETQ. V was pared by 4 bases and J by 3 bases, with 4 bases of the junction left unmatched. The CDR3 extends over 14 amino acids.